Each of the 5 T cell receptor beta chains below was sequenced from the same sample in a study of blood T cells in healthy people across ages. Together with a sample-barcoded 5' primer, a J-beta primer mix was included in a second PCR lasting roughly 6 to 12 cycles. TCRdb fed the 5' RACE reads into MiXCR, producing one record per CDR3 protein. Counted here are some 1.8 million distinct CDR3 sequences, around 40% occurring once; the ten biggest clones make up roughly 24%. The sample taken for sequencing was blood. The source of these receptors is a human donor in good health.

The chain recombines TRBV29-1 with TRBJ1-3; D might be TRBD1 (5 bases). Germline CDR1 and CDR2: SQVTM and ANQGSEA. The CDR3 runs 14 residues. Trimming took off 4 bases at V and 0 bases at J, with 10 bases between the two ends. The CDR3, as DNA: TGCAGCGTTGCAGAAGGGGCCTCTGGAAACACCATATATTTT. Its protein product is CSVAEGASGNTIYF. Full variable domain (rest looked up from reference TRBV29-1 and TRBJ1-3): SAVISQKPSRDICQRGTSLTIQCQVDSQVTMMFWYRQQPGQSLTLIATANQGSEATYESGFVIDKFPISRPNLTFSTLTVSNMSPEDSSIYLCSVAEGASGNTIYFGEGSWLTVV.

This clonotype was seen a handful of times. The chain has TRBV20-1 and TRBJ2-4; 10 positions agree with TRBD2. The V gene's germline CDR1 is DFQATT and CDR2 SNEGSKA (reference sequence). J gave up 8 bases and V 0 bases, and 19 bases lay outside the gene matches. The CDR3 is 19 amino acids. CDR3 nucleotide sequence: TGCAGTGCTAGAGATTTGGAAATAGCGGGGGGAGCGGGGCGGTACATTCAGTACTTC. Translation: CSARDLEIAGGAGRYIQYF.

This clonotype came up a few times. V and J are TRBV5-1 and TRBJ1-1, with 8 positions matching TRBD1. The CDR3 covers 13 residues. CDR1 is SGHRS, CDR2 YFSETQ, per germline. Trimming took 2 bases from V and 7 from J; bases not matched to a gene: 4. The CDR3, as DNA: TGCGCCAGCAGCTTACAGGGGGTAGATGAAGCTTTCTTT. The encoded protein is CASSLQGVDEAFF.

This clonotype occurred a few times. The V call is TRBV5-6, the J call TRBJ2-4; a weak D match, TRBD1 (5 bases). V gave up 2 bases and J gave up 1 base, with 7 bases separating them. This CDR3 is built from 14 residues. The V gene's germline CDR1 is SGHDT and CDR2 YYEEEE. The CDR3 DNA is TGTGCCAGCAGCTTTCAGGGTGCCAAAAACATTCAGTACTTC. Residues: CASSFQGAKNIQYF.

This sequence joins TRBV7-9 and TRBJ2-5; possibly TRBD1 for D (6 bases). The ends were cut back, 4 bases at V and 3 bases at J, with 15 bases in the middle. The CDR3 has 15 residues. The germline CDR1 and CDR2 sequences are SEHNR and FQNEAQ (reference sequence). Written as DNA, the CDR3 is TGTGCCAGCAGCTCGGGACACCTCAAAAAAGAGACCCAGTACTTC. Amino acids: CASSSGHLKKETQYF.